This T cell receptor beta chain was recorded in a study of cytomegalovirus exposure and HLA in healthy donors. The study, taken as a whole, reports: There were three CMV-associated chains whose specificity for CMV antigens was confirmed in vitro. TCR beta V- and J-gene trimming, according to a later analysis, was linked to a missense DCLRE1C variant. It was assumed in the presence/absence analyses that sequencing depth was roughly uniform across donors.

This clone was seen only a few times. Its antigen remains unknown. Losses at the gene ends were 6 bases for V and 3 bases for J; bases not matched to a gene: 10. Per the germline V gene, CDR1 is SGHDT and CDR2 is YYEEEE. The CDR3 loop spans 16 amino acids. This PCR relied on a set of 60 Vbeta primers and 13 Jbeta primers. In the study's own analysis: As a later analysis found, there were 80 million or so unique TCR beta chains, of which 8.5 million to 13 million were shared. This table comes from immunoSEQ multiplex PCR, and its TCRdb copy is limited to in-frame clones, with some not included. D and trimming come from the DNA, and the V and J calls and clone size come from that table. This sample has 120,000 or so clones, with around 75% found just once.

The rearrangement uses TRBV5-6 and TRBJ1-3; 9 nucleotides match TRBD1. The receptor comes from a woman aged 50 to 65 in good health and CMV-seropositive. The specimen sequenced was PBMCs. Here the CDR3 reads CASNQLQGAGGNTIYF. CDR3 DNA: TGTGCCAGCAACCAACTACAGGGGGCGGGTGGAAACACCATATATTTT.